Following are 23 T cell receptor beta chains from one sample sequenced in a study of blood T cell repertoires in COVID-19. Using immunoSEQ multiplex PCR, the repertoire was profiled, and TCRdb retains in-frame clones only, with some absent. The table includes hundreds of thousands of clones, about 82% detected once. Material: peripheral blood. These receptors were obtained from a man aged 50-60 years with COVID-19, enrolled during active disease.

The genes are TRBV5-6 and TRBJ2-7; TRBD1 matches at 7 bases. The V gene's germline CDR1 is SGHDT and CDR2 YYEEEE. V trimming: 5 bases; J trimming: 4 bases; junction bases outside the gene matches: 3. The CDR3 covers 12 residues. CDR3 in DNA: TGTGCCAGCAGGGGGACAGCATACGAGCAGTACTTC. Translating it yields CASRGTAYEQYF.

This chain uses TRBV7-9 with TRBJ1-1; 9 bases align to TRBD1. Germline values: CDR1 SEHNR, CDR2 FQNEAQ (reference sequence). With V trimmed by 1 base and J by 3 bases, 3 bases remained unmatched. There are 15 residues in the CDR3. The CDR3 DNA follows: TGTGCCAGCAGCTTAGATGGGACAGGGTACACTGAAGCTTTCTTT. This codes for CASSLDGTGYTEAFF. Looking up the rest from reference TRBV7-9 and TRBJ1-1 gives the full variable domain: DTGVSQNPRHKITKRGQNVTFRCDPISEHNRLYWYRQTLGQGPEFLTYFQNEAQLEKSRLLSDRFSAERPKGSFSTLEIQRTEQGDSAMYLCASSLDGTGYTEAFFGQGTRLTVV.

V and J are TRBV7-2 and TRBJ2-5, with D perhaps TRBD2 (5 bases). This CDR3 is 17 amino acids long. The ends were cut back, 4 bases at V and 2 bases at J, with 20 bases in the middle. The germline V gene encodes CDR1 SGHTA and CDR2 FQGNSA. The chain's CDR3 is CASSSSVDWWVQETQYF. In nucleotides, the CDR3 is TGTGCCAGCAGCTCTTCGGTGGACTGGTGGGTACAAGAGACCCAGTACTTC.

The V call is TRBV4-2, the J call TRBJ2-2; 8 bases align to TRBD1. The V gene end was trimmed by 2 bases and the J gene end by 1 base; junction bases not matched to a gene: 6. This CDR3 has 17 amino acids. The germline V gene encodes CDR1 LGHNA and CDR2 YNFKEQ. The CDR3 nucleotides are TGTGCCAGCAGCCAATCACCGACAGGGGTGAACACCGGGGAGCTGTTTTTT. Translating gives CASSQSPTGVNTGELFF.

There are a few counts of this clone. CDR3 bases: TGTGCCAGCAGTTTCGGCAGGGACTATGGCTACACCTTC. This encodes CASSFGRDYGYTF. This chain links TRBV12-3 or TRBV12-4 with TRBJ1-2; tentatively, D is TRBD1 (5 bases). V was shortened by 3 bases and J by 3 bases, with 8 bases between the two germline ends. This CDR3 is built from 13 residues.

The chain combines TRBV18 with TRBJ1-2; D is perhaps TRBD1 (6 bases). The V gene's germline CDR1 is KGHSH and CDR2 LQKENI. V was cut by 4 bases and J by 6 bases, with 21 bases left in between. The CDR3 covers 16 residues. CDR3 in DNA: TGTGCCAGCTCACTGACAGCGGGGGCAGAAATAGATGGCTACACCTTC. The encoded protein is CASSLTAGAEIDGYTF.

This clone appeared a single time. V usage is TRBV27 and J usage is TRBJ2-1, with TRBD2 matching over 8 bases. J was trimmed by 7 bases and V by 6 bases; bases with no gene match: 11. The CDR3 extends over 15 amino acids. CDR1 is MNHEY, CDR2 SMNVEV, per germline (reference sequence). The CDR3 is CASRVGGGPWNEQFF. CDR3 nucleotides: TGTGCCAGCAGAGTAGGCGGGGGGCCCTGGAATGAGCAGTTCTTC.

This chain joins TRBV7-9 and TRBJ1-6; 7 bases map to TRBD1. From germline, CDR1 is SEHNR and CDR2 FQNEAQ (reference sequence). The J segment lost 5 bases and the V segment lost 1 base, leaving 5 bases of the junction unmatched. CDR3 length equals 16 residues. The CDR3 loop is CASSLVRQGNNSPLHF. CDR3 DNA: TGTGCCAGCAGCTTAGTGCGACAGGGAAATAATTCACCCCTCCACTTT.

This sequence joins TRBV5-5 and TRBJ2-5; 7 bases line up with TRBD1. CDR1 SGHKS and CDR2 YYEKEE come from the germline V gene (reference sequence). V trimming: 3 bases; J trimming: 4 bases; junction bases outside the gene matches: 3. CDR3 length: 13 residues. The CDR3: CASSYSGGETQYF. As DNA, the CDR3 is TGTGCCAGCAGCTATTCAGGGGGAGAGACCCAGTACTTC.

This chain uses TRBV10-3 with TRBJ2-2; D perhaps matches TRBD2 (6 bases). The CDR3 totals 14 residues. CDR1 and CDR2 from the germline V gene are ENHRY and SYGVKD. V dropped 11 bases and J dropped 5 bases, with 18 bases sitting between them. CDR3 protein: CAVGSGRVTGELFF. The CDR3 DNA sequence: TGTGCCGTCGGGAGTGGCAGGGTGACCGGGGAGCTGTTTTTT.

This clone was found a few times. The chain joins TRBV3-1 (or the pseudogene TRBV3-2) to TRBJ1-1; a weak D match, TRBD1 (5 bases). This CDR3 is 14 amino acids long. The V end was cut by 2 bases, the J end by 5 bases, with 12 bases between. Germline V gene lookup returns CDR1 LGHDT and CDR2 YNNKEL (reference sequence). The CDR3 protein is CASSQPGLGTEAFF. The CDR3 DNA reads TGTGCCAGCAGCCAACCGGGACTTGGAACTGAAGCTTTCTTT.

This sequence joins TRBV19 and TRBJ2-7, with D perhaps TRBD2 (6 bases). The germline gives CDR1 LNHDA, CDR2 SQIVND (reference sequence). CDR3 length: 12 amino acids. Deletions cut 9 bases from V and 5 bases from J, with 14 bases between. The CDR3: CASLGLGNEQYF. In nucleotides, the CDR3 is TGTGCCAGCCTGGGACTCGGAAACGAGCAGTACTTC.

The J gene is TRBJ1-2, the V gene TRBV28, with 7 bases that match TRBD1. With 4 bases clipped from V and 0 bases from J, the junction kept 14 bases outside the gene matches. The CDR3 has 18 amino acids. Germline values: CDR1 MDHEN, CDR2 SYDVKM. CDR3 nucleotide sequence: TGTGCCAGCAGTTCACCGCTCAATCGACAGGGCACTAACTATGGCTACACCTTC. As protein: CASSSPLNRQGTNYGYTF.

The rearrangement uses TRBV5-1 and TRBJ2-1; 8 bases agree with TRBD2. From germline, CDR1 is SGHRS and CDR2 YFSETQ. The CDR3 extends over 17 amino acids. Unmatched junction bases numbered 8, after V lost 0 bases and J lost 3 bases. This CDR3 reads CASSLVLTAGGYNEQFF. CDR3 sequence (DNA): TGCGCCAGCAGCTTGGTTCTGACGGCGGGGGGCTACAATGAGCAGTTCTTC.

This clone was observed a handful of times. This chain uses TRBV6-2 or TRBV6-3 with TRBJ1-2; 7 bases are shared with TRBD1. The germline V gene encodes CDR1 MNHEY and CDR2 SVGEGT. V gave up 4 bases and J gave up 2 bases; unmatched junction bases: 10. CDR3 size: 16 residues. CDR3 sequence (DNA): TGTGCCAGCAGTTGGGCTCGACAGGGACTGAACTATGGCTACACCTTC. This translates into CASSWARQGLNYGYTF.

The chain links TRBV11-2 to TRBJ1-3; 8 bases agree with TRBD1. CDR1 and CDR2 (germline): SGHAT, FQNNGV. J lost 0 bases, V lost 5 bases, and 3 bases had no gene match. There are 15 residues in the CDR3. The chain's CDR3 is CASSVTGGSGNTIYF. The CDR3 DNA reads TGTGCCAGCAGCGTAACAGGGGGCTCTGGAAACACCATATATTTT. Based on the CDR3 plus reference TRBV11-2 and TRBJ1-3, the full variable domain is EAGVAQSPRYKIIEKRQSVAFWCNPISGHATLYWYQQILGQGPKLLIQFQNNGVVDDSQLPKDRFSAERLKGVDSTLKIQPAKLEDSAVYLCASSVTGGSGNTIYFGEGSWLTVV.

V and J are TRBV2 and TRBJ1-2; 9 bases map to TRBD1. Germline CDR1 SNHLY, CDR2 FYNNEI. This CDR3 contains 17 residues. J was trimmed by 8 bases and V by 5 bases; bases with no gene match: 18. This CDR3 is CASSSGTGSIVREGYTF. The CDR3, as DNA: TGTGCCAGCAGTTCCGGGACAGGGTCGATCGTGCGGGAGGGCTACACCTTC.

V is TRBV4-1 and J is TRBJ2-1, with 7 bases that match TRBD1. The CDR3 extends over 14 amino acids. Germline CDR1 is MGHRA and CDR2 is YSYEKL. The ends lost 0 bases at V and 8 bases at J; junction bases unmatched: 4. The CDR3: CASSQDGQDDEQFF. CDR3 coding DNA: TGCGCCAGCAGCCAAGATGGACAGGACGATGAGCAGTTCTTC.

This chain connects TRBV9 to TRBJ1-2; D perhaps matches TRBD1 (6 bases). The CDR3 is made up of 17 amino acids. The germline gives CDR1 SGDLS, CDR2 YYNGEE. V lost 4 bases and J 0 bases, leaving 19 bases between the germline ends. DNA for the CDR3: TGTGCCAGCAGCTACCGGGACACCCTTATTTCTAACTATGGCTACACCTTC. Translating gives CASSYRDTLISNYGYTF.

CDR3 protein: CASSLRGSYEQYF. CDR3 nucleotides: TGTGCCAGCAGTCTCAGGGGTTCCTACGAGCAGTACTTC. The gene calls are TRBV6-2 or TRBV6-3 and TRBJ2-7, with D maybe TRBD1 (6 bases). The CDR3 has 13 residues. Germline-derived CDR1 and CDR2 are MNHEY and SVGEGT. The V and J ends lost 5 bases and 1 base respectively, with 9 bases between them.

The chain is built from TRBV28 and TRBJ2-7; TRBD1 might be the D (5 bases). CDR3 length: 15 amino acids. The germline V gene encodes CDR1 MDHEN and CDR2 SYDVKM. The V end was cut by 6 bases, the J end by 2 bases, with 17 bases between. CDR3 nucleotides: TGTGCCAGCAGAATCCCACAGGAACGGGCCTACGAGCAGTACTTC. It yields the protein CASRIPQERAYEQYF.

The chain carries TRBV27 and TRBJ2-7, with TRBD1 matching 10 bases. The CDR3 is 16 residues long. Germline V gene data show CDR1 as MNHEY and CDR2 as SMNVEV (reference sequence). The ends lost 6 bases at V and 3 bases at J; junction bases unmatched: 11. The CDR3 loop is CASSRGQGNMYYEQYF. For the CDR3, the DNA is TGTGCCAGCAGCCGGGGACAGGGGAATATGTACTACGAGCAGTACTTC.

This clone was seen only a few times. This chain uses TRBV5-4 with TRBJ2-1; 7 positions match TRBD1. The CDR3 runs 16 residues. Germline V gene lookup returns CDR1 SGHNT and CDR2 YYREEE (reference sequence). J was trimmed by 3 bases and V by 0 bases; bases with no gene match: 6. CDR3 DNA: TGTGCCAGCAGCTTGGTGGCAGGGGGTGTCTACAATGAGCAGTTCTTC. Its translation is CASSLVAGGVYNEQFF.